The next 20 T cell receptor beta chains were all read from a single sample in a study of blood T cell repertoires in COVID-19 (dated by TCRdb to about 2020). The method was the immunoSEQ multiplex PCR assay. The table comes from immuneACCESS by way of TCRdb, which keeps in-frame sequences with V and J called. Part of the clones is missing from these tables; in studies checked, under half for an unresolved V gene and the rest for unknown reasons. The sample table contains around 25,000 clones; only one count was recorded for approximately 92% of them. The top ten clones comprise roughly a fifth of the sample. Sequenced sample: peripheral blood. The receptor source for this set is a human donor in a cohort sampled during active COVID-19.

This chain connects TRBV19 to TRBJ1-2; 9 bases fit TRBD1. V gave up 6 bases and J gave up 4 bases; unmatched junction bases: 6. Germline values: CDR1 LNHDA, CDR2 SQIVND (reference sequence). The CDR3 consists of 14 residues. In DNA form, the CDR3 reads TGTGCCAGTAGGGAACAGGGGGCAAGCTATGGCTACACCTTC. The encoded protein is CASREQGASYGYTF.

The chain recombines TRBV3-1 (or the pseudogene TRBV3-2) with TRBJ1-4; tentatively, D is TRBD1 (5 bases). The CDR3 covers 14 residues. V lost 3 bases and J lost 5, with 10 bases in between. The germline V gene has CDR1 LGHDT and CDR2 YNNKEL (reference sequence). The CDR3 DNA follows: TGTGCCAGCAGCCAGGGGCTGTCGAATGAAAAACTGTTTTTT. Translating it yields CASSQGLSNEKLFF.

The chain has TRBV30 and TRBJ1-2, with D unclear. The germline V gene encodes CDR1 GTSNPN and CDR2 SVGIG (reference sequence). The V gene lost 4 bases and the J gene lost 7 bases, with 13 bases spanning the gap. The CDR3 loop spans 12 amino acids. CDR3 sequence (DNA): TGTGCCTGGACCTCCCGGGTCCGTGGCTACACCTTC. Translated, it gives CAWTSRVRGYTF.

This chain joins TRBV28 and TRBJ2-7; 8 bases map to TRBD2. Germline V gene lookup returns CDR1 MDHEN and CDR2 SYDVKM. The V segment lost 2 bases and the J segment 4 bases; nucleotides outside the gene matches: 4. CDR3 length equals 14 residues. CDR3 loop: CASSLAGGSYEQYF. In DNA, the CDR3 is TGTGCCAGCAGTTTAGCGGGGGGTTCGTACGAGCAGTACTTC.

CDR3 residues: CASSQDTGGQYGDTQYF. Here the CDR3 DNA reads TGTGCCAGCAGCCAAGATACAGGGGGCCAGTATGGGGATACGCAGTATTTT. The rearrangement uses TRBV14 and TRBJ2-3; 9 nucleotides align to TRBD1. The length of the CDR3 is 17 residues. V shed 0 bases, J shed 6 bases, and the junction held 10 bases outside the gene matches. In germline, CDR1 is SGHDN, CDR2 FVKESK.

The V call is TRBV24-1, the J call TRBJ2-3; D gene unclear. The V gene's germline CDR1 is KGHDR and CDR2 SFDVKD. The CDR3 consists of 12 residues. V shed 5 bases and J shed 1 base, with 3 bases lying between them. CDR3 in amino acids: CATSVGTDTQYF. DNA for the CDR3: TGTGCCACCAGTGTCGGCACAGATACGCAGTATTTT.

V usage is TRBV4-3 and J usage is TRBJ2-1, with D uncertain. V gave up 4 bases and J gave up 0 bases, with 7 bases separating them. The V gene's germline CDR1 is LGHNA and CDR2 YSLEER. The CDR3 contains 14 residues. CDR3 protein: CASSLSFSYNEQFF. CDR3 DNA sequence: TGCGCCAGCAGCCTTAGCTTCTCCTACAATGAGCAGTTCTTC.

The gene calls are TRBV4-1 and TRBJ2-7; TRBD1 matches at 9 bases. Germline V gives CDR1 MGHRA, CDR2 YSYEKL. Losses at the gene ends were 3 bases for V and 4 bases for J; bases not matched to a gene: 16. The CDR3 has 18 amino acids. The DNA of the CDR3 is TGCGCCAGCAGCCATCCGGGACAGGGCCCCTTAATTCATTACGAGCAGTACTTC. It codes for CASSHPGQGPLIHYEQYF.

This sequence joins TRBV27 and TRBJ2-1; D possibly corresponds to TRBD2 (6 bases). Germline values: CDR1 MNHEY, CDR2 SMNVEV (reference sequence). Trimming cost V 7 bases and J 9 bases, with 19 bases left between them. The CDR3 sequence is 14 residues long. The CDR3 DNA reads TGTGCCAGCACCCCCACTTCTAGCGACAGTGAGCAGTTCTTC. This gives the protein CASTPTSSDSEQFF.

This clone was seen only once. The chain uses TRBV21-1 and TRBJ2-7; the table assigns TRBD1, which was not confirmed against the DNA. TRBV21-1 has pseudogene status. The CDR3 has 13 amino acids. The CDR3 nucleotides read TGTGCCAGCAGCAAAAAGGGGGTTGCCGAGCAGTACTTC. The encoded protein is CASSKKGVAEQYF.

V and J are TRBV2 and TRBJ2-7; 12 nucleotides agree with TRBD2. The CDR3 consists of 15 residues. The germline V gene has CDR1 SNHLY and CDR2 FYNNEI. Trimming took 5 bases from V and 4 from J; bases not matched to a gene: 6. The CDR3 DNA sequence: TGTGCCAGCAGTACCGGACTAGCGGGACAGTACGAGCAGTACTTC. Translating it yields CASSTGLAGQYEQYF.

The rearrangement uses TRBV7-9 and TRBJ1-1; D is ambiguous. The CDR3 runs to 14 residues. Trimming took off 3 bases at V and 4 bases at J, with 12 bases between the two ends. Germline lookup yields CDR1 SEHNR and CDR2 FQNEAQ (reference sequence). In DNA form, the CDR3 reads TGTGCCAGCAGCTTTGAGGGTACCAGCACTGAAGCTTTCTTT. This sequence encodes CASSFEGTSTEAFF.

V and J are TRBV7-2 and TRBJ2-7; TRBD2 matches at 8 bases. Losses at the gene ends were 1 base for V and 3 bases for J; bases not matched to a gene: 2. Germline CDR1 SGHTA, CDR2 FQGNSA. This CDR3 comprises 14 residues. The DNA of the CDR3 is TGTGCCAGCAGCTTAGAACTAGCGGACTACGAGCAGTACTTC. This encodes CASSLELADYEQYF.

This chain connects TRBV18 to TRBJ2-1, with D unclear. This CDR3 has 13 amino acids. Deletions cut 5 bases from V and 10 bases from J, with 15 bases between. Germline V gene sequence: CDR1 KGHSH, CDR2 LQKENI. CDR3 sequence: CASSDSARQEQFF. The CDR3 DNA reads as TGTGCCAGCTCAGATTCGGCCCGACAAGAGCAGTTCTTC.

This sequence joins TRBV7-2 and TRBJ2-1; 7 nucleotides line up with TRBD1. CDR1 is SGHTA, CDR2 FQGNSA, per germline. Trimming removed 5 bases from V and 4 bases from J; junction bases left unmatched: 8. This CDR3 is built from 15 residues. CDR3: CASSQGPGQYNEQFF. Written as DNA, the CDR3 is TGTGCCAGCAGCCAAGGGCCGGGACAGTACAATGAGCAGTTCTTC.

This chain joins TRBV29-1 and TRBJ1-2, with 9 bases fitting TRBD1. V lost 7 bases, J lost 9 bases, and 12 bases stayed unmatched. The CDR3 has 13 amino acids. Germline V CDR1 and CDR2: SQVTM, ANQGSEA. The CDR3 sequence: CSATITGGRSYTF. CDR3 DNA sequence: TGCAGCGCTACGATAACAGGGGGCAGAAGCTACACCTTC.

This chain links TRBV7-9 with TRBJ2-1; the D gene is possibly TRBD1 (5 bases). Germline CDR1 reads SEHNR; CDR2 reads FQNEAQ (reference sequence). Trimming pared 2 bases from V and 8 bases from J, leaving 16 bases between. This CDR3 comprises 15 residues. The CDR3 coding sequence is TGTGCCAGCAGCTTATTGGCAGGGCCCATGGATGAGCAGTTCTTC. Protein product: CASSLLAGPMDEQFF. Full variable domain (rest looked up from reference TRBV7-9 and TRBJ2-1): DTGVSQNPRHKITKRGQNVTFRCDPISEHNRLYWYRQTLGQGPEFLTYFQNEAQLEKSRLLSDRFSAERPKGSFSTLEIQRTEQGDSAMYLCASSLLAGPMDEQFFGPGTRLTVL.

This clone appeared once. The chain carries TRBV5-4 and TRBJ2-7, with D possibly matching TRBD2 (6 bases). The germline V gene encodes CDR1 SGHNT and CDR2 YYREEE (reference sequence). This CDR3 is 15 amino acids long. The V and J ends lost 0 bases and 2 bases respectively, with 12 bases between them. The CDR3 reads CASSLGSSDPYEQYF. The CDR3 nucleotides are TGTGCCAGCAGCTTGGGCTCTAGCGACCCCTACGAGCAGTACTTC. Full variable domain (outside the CDR3, taken from reference TRBV5-4 and TRBJ2-7): ETGVTQSPTHLIKTRGQQVTLRCSSQSGHNTVSWYQQALGQGPQFIFQYYREEENGRGNFPPRFSGLQFPNYSSELNVNALELDDSALYLCASSLGSSDPYEQYFGPGTRLTVT.

The CDR3 nucleotides read TGCGCCAGCAGCAGACTAGCGGGAGAATTCCATGAGCAGTTCTTC. Encoded protein: CASSRLAGEFHEQFF. The genes are TRBV4-1 and TRBJ2-1; 12 nucleotides agree with TRBD2. V shed 5 bases, J shed 8 bases, and the junction held 7 bases outside the gene matches. The germline gives CDR1 MGHRA, CDR2 YSYEKL. This CDR3 spans 15 amino acids.

This clone counts as medium-sized. J is TRBJ1-5 and V is TRBV10-2; D gene uncertain. The germline gives CDR1 WSHSY, CDR2 SAAADI. CDR3 length: 13 residues. Trimming pared 5 bases from V and 2 bases from J, leaving 7 bases between. CDR3 nucleotides: TGCGCCAGCAGTTTCGAGGGCAATCAGCCCCAGCATTTT. Protein: CASSFEGNQPQHF.